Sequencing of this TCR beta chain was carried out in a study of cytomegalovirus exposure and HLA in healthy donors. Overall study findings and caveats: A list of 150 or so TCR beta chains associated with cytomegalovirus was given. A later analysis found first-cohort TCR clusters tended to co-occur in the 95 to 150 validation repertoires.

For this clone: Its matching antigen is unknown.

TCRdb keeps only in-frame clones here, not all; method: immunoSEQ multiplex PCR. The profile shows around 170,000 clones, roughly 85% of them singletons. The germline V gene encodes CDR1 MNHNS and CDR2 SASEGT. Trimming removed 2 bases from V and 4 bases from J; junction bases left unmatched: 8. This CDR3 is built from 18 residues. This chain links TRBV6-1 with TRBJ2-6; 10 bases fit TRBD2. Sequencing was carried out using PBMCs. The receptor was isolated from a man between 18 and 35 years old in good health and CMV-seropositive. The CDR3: CASSEYLAGVAGANVLTF. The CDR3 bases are TGTGCCAGCAGTGAATATCTAGCGGGAGTCGCCGGGGCCAACGTCCTGACTTTC.